A single sample gave rise to the 3 T cell receptor beta chains below, sequenced in a study of tumor-infiltrating lymphocytes in primary liver carcinoma. From roughly 0.5 ug total RNA, TCR beta cDNA was generated with a primer in the constant region. Amplification in three nested multiplex PCR rounds with slightly modified ARM-PCR gave rise to TCR beta libraries. A C-beta reverse primer and TRBV1-TRBV30 forward primers served in each of the first two PCR rounds, at ten to eleven cycles apiece. MiXCR, run by TCRdb on the multiplex PCR reads, gives a single entry per CDR3 protein. In the table there are approximately 300,000 distinct CDR3 sequences, about 62% of which are singletons. Germline DNA was also extracted, while the blood RNA originated from unsorted whole blood. What was sequenced was peripheral blood. The receptors were sampled from a man aged 40-55 years with primary liver carcinoma and hepatitis B virus infection.

As to this clonotype: Since no conserved phenylalanine or tryptophan closes the CDR3, a read error is the likely cause. Because the CDR3's place on the DNA is in doubt, the DNA is left out and the CDR3 is given as listed by TCRdb. J is TRBJ2-7 and V is TRBV11-2; TRBD2, the D gene given by the table, was not confirmed from the DNA. Germline values: CDR1 SGHAT, CDR2 FQNNGV. The CDR3 spans 14 residues, counting both ends. Here the CDR3 reads CASSLPDETQRTYS.

About this clonotype itself: Relative to the germline gene, one junction end is altered; a read error may explain this. The gene calls are TRBV29-1 and TRBJ2-2; D possibly matches TRBD1 or TRBD2 (5 bases each). This CDR3 has 13 amino acids. Per the germline V gene, CDR1 is SQVTM and CDR2 is ANQGSEA. The CDR3 spells CSIGRDAAAEPFF. The CDR3 DNA is TGCAGCATTGGAAGGGACGCCGCAGCTGAGCCGTTTTTT.

Points on this clonotype: The junction differs from germline at one of its ends, possibly a read error. The rearrangement joins TRBV5-6 to TRBJ1-4; 8 bases are a match to TRBD1. Germline V gene sequence: CDR1 SGHDT, CDR2 YYEEEE. The CDR3 consists of 14 residues. The CDR3 region has the DNA TGTGTCAGCAGCTCGCGTCTCGGGACAGGCTTACTGTTTTTT. Amino acid sequence: CVSSSRLGTGLLFF.